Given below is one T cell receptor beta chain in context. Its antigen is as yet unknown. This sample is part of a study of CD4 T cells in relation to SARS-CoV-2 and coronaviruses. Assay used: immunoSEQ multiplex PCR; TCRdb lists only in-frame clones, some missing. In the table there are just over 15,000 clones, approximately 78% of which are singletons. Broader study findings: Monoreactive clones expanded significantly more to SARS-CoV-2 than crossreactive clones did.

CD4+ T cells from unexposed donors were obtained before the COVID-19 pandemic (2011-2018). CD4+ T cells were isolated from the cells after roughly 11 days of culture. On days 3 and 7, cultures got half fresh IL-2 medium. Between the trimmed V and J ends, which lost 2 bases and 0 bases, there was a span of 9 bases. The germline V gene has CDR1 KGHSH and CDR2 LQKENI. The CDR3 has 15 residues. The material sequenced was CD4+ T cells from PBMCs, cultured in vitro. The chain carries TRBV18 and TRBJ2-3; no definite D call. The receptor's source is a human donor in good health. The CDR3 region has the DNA TGTGCCAGCTCACCATTACGGGCTAGCACAGATACGCAGTATTTT. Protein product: CASSPLRASTDTQYF.